The sequence of this T cell receptor (beta chain) was determined in a study of T cell responses to AZD1222 COVID-19 vaccine. Study results and limitations: In a largely white British group with more females than males, clonal diversity was possibly underestimated.

The CDR3 loop spans 12 amino acids. Germline V gene lookup returns CDR1 MGHDK and CDR2 SYGVNS. Trimming removed 4 bases at V and 9 bases at J, with 10 bases between. The repertoire was sequenced with immunoSEQ multiplex PCR; TCRdb's copy has only in-frame clones and lacks some. The sample carries some 64,000 clones, around three quarters recorded once. Concerning this clone itself: What it recognizes is unknown.

This chain links TRBV25-1 with TRBJ1-5; D is perhaps TRBD1 (5 bases). Sequenced here: peripheral blood, sampled on day 0 of AZD1222 vaccination. The TCR sequence derives from an adult in good health. This CDR3 reads CASSVGRGPQHF. For the CDR3, the DNA is TGTGCCAGCAGTGTAGGGAGGGGGCCCCAGCATTTT.